This T cell receptor beta chain was sequenced for a study of T-cell memory formation after mild COVID-19 (dated by TCRdb to about 2021). As for the study more broadly: Most TCR sequence clusters were specific to one of the two donors. The cohort comprised two young, previously healthy adult volunteers, one female and one male. In a couple of donors, T-cell clones that expanded and contracted after mild COVID-19 were followed by sequencing TCRalpha and TCRbeta repertoires longitudinally.

Remarks on this clonotype: Its cognate antigen has yet to be identified. No much larger clonotype is one base removed from it; base qualities were not supplied.

Overall study outcomes, separate from this receptor: Balanced CD4/CD8 phenotypes were observed for clones contracting from day 15 to 85, whereas a bias towards CD4+ was observed for a second wave of clones expanding from day 15 to 37. The study covered only two mild cases, and larger cohorts including severe cases with pre-infection samples were considered necessary. Contracting CD4+ clones were found mainly in CM and EM memory subsets, while CD8+ clones were enriched in EMRA. Some responding clones were found in pre-infection memory, which suggests that pre-existing cross-reactive memory T cells took part in the SARS-CoV-2 response. The second-wave clones that peaked on day 37 were not confirmed to be SARS-CoV-2 specific.

The listed sequencing device is Illumina NovaSeq 6000. Using 5'RACE with constant-segment primers, TCRalpha and TCRbeta cDNA libraries were constructed, with sample barcodes and unique molecular identifiers added in the process. RNA was extracted from every sample with Trizol reagent. Amplification of the libraries took two PCR steps, and the second step added a second sample barcode plus Illumina TruSeq adapters. Libraries were sequenced on an Illumina NovaSeq with 2 x 150 bp paired-end reads. The original pipeline was this. The reads were demultiplexed and collapsed into UMI-guided consensus sequences using migec v1.2.7. Using mixcr v2.1.11, UMI consensuses were aligned to TRA and TRB V and J templates and then assembled into clonotypes. A clonotype was counted as expanded or contracted only if both edgeR and NoisET called the change significant, with noise models trained on biological replicates. For edgeR calls, the cutoffs were a false discovery rate-adjusted p below 0.01 and a log2 fold-change threshold of 1. As an exploratory analysis of dynamics, PCA with hierarchical clustering was applied to max-normalized trajectories of the 1000 most abundant clonotypes. Separately sequenced CD4+ and CD8+ repertoires were used to assign a CD4 or CD8 phenotype to each responding clone. The public reads were reprocessed in TCRdb via fastp at Q25 and MiXCR, keeping in-frame beta chains. Entries are consolidated by CDR3 protein sequence, retaining the most common genes and DNA. Clone size and V and J calls follow TCRdb, not the original study. This sample comprises 80,000 to 130,000 distinct CDR3 sequences, 11% of them detected only once. The biggest ten clones account for about two fifths of the sample.

The CDR3 goes from the cysteine to the phenylalanine over 13 residues. Kept here is only the CDR3 DNA, which spans 39 bases and is read in frame from base 1. Ficoll-Paque density gradient centrifugation was the method used to isolate PBMCs. The rearrangement combines TRBV3-2 with TRBJ2-7. TRBV3-2 is given as a pseudogene. Sequencing used PBMCs or a T cell subset sorted from them (not recorded which). The sequence was obtained from a man aged 18 to 35 who had mild COVID-19 (a few samples of this study predate the infection). The sample titles of this study are shuffled in the database, so cell type and time point are left out; the donor was told from shared clones. The nucleotide sequence is TGTGCCAGCAGGCGAGGACGGATCTACGAGCAGTACTTC. Translated, it gives CASRRGRIYEQYF.